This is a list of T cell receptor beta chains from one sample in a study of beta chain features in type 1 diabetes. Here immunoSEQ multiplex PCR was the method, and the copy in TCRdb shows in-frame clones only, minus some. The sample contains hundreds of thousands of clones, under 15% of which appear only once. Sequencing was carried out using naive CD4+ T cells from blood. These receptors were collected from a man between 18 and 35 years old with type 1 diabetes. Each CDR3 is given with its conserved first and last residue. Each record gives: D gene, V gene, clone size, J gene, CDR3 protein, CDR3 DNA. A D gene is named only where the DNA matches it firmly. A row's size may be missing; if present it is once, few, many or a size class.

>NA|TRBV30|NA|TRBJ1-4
CAWTQAELGEKLFF
TGTGCCTGGACCCAAGCAGAGTTGGGGGAAAAACTGTTTTTT
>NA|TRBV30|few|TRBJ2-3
CAWSLGGSTDTQYF
TGTGCCTGGAGTTTGGGGGGCAGCACAGATACGCAGTATTTT
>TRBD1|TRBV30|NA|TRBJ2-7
CACDLDRGISYEQYF
TGTGCCTGCGACCTCGACAGGGGGATATCCTACGAGCAGTACTTC
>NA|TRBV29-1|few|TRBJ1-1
CSVEGRGKAFF
TGCAGCGTTGAGGGAAGGGGCAAAGCTTTCTTT
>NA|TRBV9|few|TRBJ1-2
CASSVGGGGYTF
TGTGCCAGCAGCGTAGGAGGCGGTGGCTACACCTTC
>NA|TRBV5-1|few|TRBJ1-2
CASSPAGDGGYTF
TGCGCCAGCAGCCCGGCCGGGGACGGTGGCTACACCTTC
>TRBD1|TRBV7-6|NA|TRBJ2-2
CASSTPEGARPGELFF
TGTGCCAGCAGCACACCTGAGGGGGCGCGTCCCGGGGAGCTGTTTTTT
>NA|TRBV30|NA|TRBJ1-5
CAWGGSNQPQHF
TGTGCCTGGGGCGGGAGCAATCAGCCCCAGCATTTT
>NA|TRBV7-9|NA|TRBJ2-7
CASSPGQPPLYEQYF
TGTGCCAGCAGCCCCGGACAGCCTCCCCTCTACGAGCAGTACTTC
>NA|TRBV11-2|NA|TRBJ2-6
CASSGLGAGANVLTF
TGTGCCAGCAGCGGTCTAGGGGCGGGGGCCAACGTCCTGACTTTC
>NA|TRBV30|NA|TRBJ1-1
CAWRYLLGPTEAFF
TGTGCCTGGAGGTATCTTCTGGGGCCAACTGAAGCTTTCTTT
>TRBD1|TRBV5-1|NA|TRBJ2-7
CASSFSQGAQDEQYF
TGCGCCAGCAGCTTCTCTCAGGGGGCGCAGGACGAGCAGTACTTC
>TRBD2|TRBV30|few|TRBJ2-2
CAWSRGLAGTGELFF
TGTGCCTGGAGTCGGGGACTAGCGGGGACCGGGGAGCTGTTTTTT
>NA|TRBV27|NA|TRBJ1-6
CASSFREKGSPLHF
TGTGCCAGCAGTTTTCGGGAAAAGGGTTCACCCCTCCACTTT
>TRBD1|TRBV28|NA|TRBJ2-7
CASLGRDRGYEQYF
TGTGCCAGCTTAGGCCGGGACAGGGGCTACGAGCAGTACTTC
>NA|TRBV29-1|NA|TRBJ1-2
CSVEVSRYGYTF
TGCAGCGTTGAAGTCAGTCGCTACGGCTACACCTTC
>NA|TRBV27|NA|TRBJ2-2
CASSFGEGNTGELFF
TGTGCCAGCAGTTTTGGGGAAGGCAACACCGGGGAGCTGTTTTTT
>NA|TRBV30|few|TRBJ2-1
CAYRVISYNEQFF
TGTGCCTACAGGGTTATCTCCTACAATGAGCAGTTCTTC
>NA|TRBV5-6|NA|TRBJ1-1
CASSPLLGTEAFF
TGTGCCAGCAGCCCCCTGTTGGGCACTGAAGCTTTCTTT
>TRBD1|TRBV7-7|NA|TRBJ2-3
CASSLGQSSTDTQYF
TGTGCCAGCAGCTTGGGACAGTCAAGCACAGATACGCAGTATTTT
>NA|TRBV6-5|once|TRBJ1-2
CASSYSVQGYGYTF
TGTGCCAGCAGTTACTCGGTACAGGGCTATGGCTACACCTTC
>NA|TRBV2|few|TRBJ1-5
CASSEGEYRDKPQHF
TGTGCCAGCAGTGAAGGGGAGTACAGGGACAAGCCCCAGCATTTT
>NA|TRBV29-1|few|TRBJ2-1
CSVLKYNEQFF
TGCAGCGTGCTTAAGTACAATGAGCAGTTCTTC
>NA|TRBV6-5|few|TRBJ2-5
CASSYSSGSRETQYF
TGTGCCAGCAGTTACAGTTCGGGGAGCAGGGAGACCCAGTACTTC
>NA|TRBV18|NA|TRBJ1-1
CASSPLGSDEAFF
TGTGCCAGCTCACCGTTGGGGAGCGACGAAGCTTTCTTT
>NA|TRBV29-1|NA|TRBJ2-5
CSAGEGGETQYF
TGCAGCGCAGGGGAGGGAGGAGAGACCCAGTACTTC
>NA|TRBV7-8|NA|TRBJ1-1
CASSLEFRVLTEAFF
TGTGCCAGCAGCTTAGAGTTCAGGGTCCTCACTGAAGCTTTCTTT
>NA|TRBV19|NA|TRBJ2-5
CASSWADQETQYF
TGTGCCAGTAGTTGGGCAGACCAAGAGACCCAGTACTTC
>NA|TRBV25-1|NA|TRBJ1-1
CASSAPLGHMNTEAFF
TGTGCCAGCAGTGCCCCGCTGGGACATATGAACACTGAAGCTTTCTTT
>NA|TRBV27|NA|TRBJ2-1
CASSPRRGDNEQFF
TGTGCCAGCAGTCCCCGCCGGGGCGACAATGAGCAGTTCTTC
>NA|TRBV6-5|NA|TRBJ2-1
CASRTPLGEQFF
TGTGCCAGCCGCACCCCTCTCGGTGAGCAGTTCTTC
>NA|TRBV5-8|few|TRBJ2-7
CASSLRYEQYF
TGTGCCAGCAGCCTGAGGTACGAGCAGTACTTC
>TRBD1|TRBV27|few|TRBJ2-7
CATTSGTGRHEQYF
TGTGCCACTACCTCCGGGACAGGGCGGCACGAGCAGTACTTC
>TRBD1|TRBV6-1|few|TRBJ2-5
CASSTPTGVETQYF
TGTGCCAGCAGTACCCCAACAGGGGTAGAGACCCAGTACTTC
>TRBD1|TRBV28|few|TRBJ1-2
CASSSAGTGRIGYGYTF
TGTGCCAGCAGTTCAGCCGGGACAGGGAGGATCGGCTATGGCTACACCTTC
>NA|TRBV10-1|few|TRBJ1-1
CASSEGRANTEAFF
TGCGCCAGCAGTGAAGGACGAGCGAACACTGAAGCTTTCTTT
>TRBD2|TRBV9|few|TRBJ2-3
CASSVGLAGGPADTQYF
TGTGCCAGCAGCGTAGGTCTAGCGGGGGGGCCGGCAGATACGCAGTATTTT
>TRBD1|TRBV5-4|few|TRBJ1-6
CASSLEDRDNSPLHF
TGTGCCAGCAGCTTGGAGGACAGGGATAATTCACCCCTCCACTTT
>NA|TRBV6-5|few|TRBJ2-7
CASSPGPRAYEQYF
TGTGCCAGCAGTCCGGGCCCTAGGGCCTACGAGCAGTACTTC
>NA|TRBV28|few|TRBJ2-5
CASSLPQETQYF
TGTGCCAGCAGTCTCCCCCAAGAGACCCAGTACTTC
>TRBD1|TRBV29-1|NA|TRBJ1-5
CSVAQGVGNQPQHF
TGCAGCGTTGCACAGGGGGTCGGCAATCAGCCCCAGCATTTT